These 21 T cell receptor beta chains were sequenced from one sample in a study of human T cells and chemical hapten exposure. The sample's time point: patch test 1, 2 weeks after DPC sensitization. Treatment: therapeutic diphenylcyclopropenone sensitization with weekly scalp DPC. Each CDR3 protein is one row after TCRdb ran MiXCR on the RACE reads. The table lists 55,000 to 85,000 distinct CDR3 sequences, 9.8% of them singletons, with 2.5% to 4% in the top ten. The sequences come from whole blood, collected in connection with sensitization to the hapten diphenylcyclopropenone (DPC). Receptors originate from a woman aged 40-49 years with alopecia areata. Some clones in this sample may be carry-over from other donors' samples.

This clonotype was found a few times. The rearrangement links TRBV18 to TRBJ1-2; 8 positions match TRBD1. The CDR3 extends over 13 amino acids. Germline values: CDR1 KGHSH, CDR2 LQKENI. Losses at the gene ends were 6 bases for V and 6 bases for J; bases not matched to a gene: 6. CDR3 loop: CASSPDREDGYTF. The CDR3 DNA reads TGTGCCAGCTCCCCGGACAGGGAAGATGGCTACACCTTC. Filled out from reference TRBV18 and TRBJ1-2, the complete variable domain reads NAGVMQNPRHLVRRRGQEARLRCSPMKGHSHVYWYRQLPEEGLKFMVYLQKENIIDESGMPKERFSAEFPKEGPSILRIQQVVRGDSAAYFCASSPDREDGYTFGSGTRLTVV.

The V call is TRBV7-2, the J call TRBJ1-5; the D gene is possibly TRBD1 (5 bases). Germline V gene lookup returns CDR1 SGHTA and CDR2 FQGNSA. V lost 5 bases and J lost 4, with 18 bases in between. This CDR3 has 16 amino acids. For the CDR3, the DNA is TGTGCCAGCAGCCCAGGGCACCAGGGAGGGAATCAGCCCCAGCATTTT. Translated: CASSPGHQGGNQPQHF.

This clonotype was counted ten times or more. The chain combines TRBV3-1 with TRBJ2-5; D is ambiguous. With 0 bases removed from V and 7 bases from J, the gap between germline ends came to 9 bases. Germline assignment: CDR1 LGHDT and CDR2 YNNKEL (reference sequence). The CDR3 is 13 amino acids. In DNA form, the CDR3 reads TGTGCCAGCAGCCAAGAGGGCCCCAGGACCCAGTACTTC. This encodes CASSQEGPRTQYF.

This clonotype has at least ten counts. The chain has TRBV7-2 and TRBJ2-3; 12 bases fit TRBD2. CDR1 is SGHTA and CDR2 is FQGNSA in the germline V gene. J lost 0 bases, V lost 5 bases, and 9 bases had no gene match. The length of the CDR3 is 18 residues. Written as DNA, the CDR3 is TGTGCCAGCAGCCTTCCTAGCGGGGGGGCCTGGAGCACAGATACGCAGTATTTT. Translation gives CASSLPSGGAWSTDTQYF.

This clonotype came up a few times. The chain has TRBV5-5 and TRBJ2-7; 7 nucleotides agree with TRBD1. The germline CDR1 and CDR2 sequences are SGHKS and YYEKEE (reference sequence). The CDR3 sequence is 13 residues long. Trimming cost V 1 base and J 4 bases; bases outside gene matches: 2. The CDR3 region is CASSLIQGYEQYF. In DNA, the CDR3 is TGTGCCAGCAGCTTGATACAGGGGTACGAGCAGTACTTC.

Many counts were recorded for this clonotype. V and J are TRBV4-3 and TRBJ2-7; the D is unclear. The CDR3 runs 14 residues. The V gene lost 0 bases and the J gene lost 5 bases, with 11 bases spanning the gap. Germline assignment: CDR1 LGHNA and CDR2 YSLEER. CDR3: CASSQDNVKDEQYF. In DNA form, the CDR3 reads TGCGCCAGCAGCCAAGATAACGTCAAGGACGAGCAGTACTTC.

This clonotype has ten or more counts. V usage is TRBV20-1 and J usage is TRBJ2-1, with 9 bases that match TRBD1. This CDR3 comprises 15 residues. The germline V gene encodes CDR1 DFQATT and CDR2 SNEGSKA (reference sequence). With 5 bases clipped from V and 1 base from J, the junction kept 6 bases outside the gene matches. The chain's CDR3 is CSAPTGGDSYNEQFF. In DNA, the CDR3 is TGCAGTGCTCCCACAGGGGGCGATTCCTACAATGAGCAGTTCTTC.

This clonotype was found many times. CDR3 sequence: CAISETQTGYTF. The CDR3 nucleotides are TGTGCCATCAGTGAGACCCAGACTGGCTACACCTTC. The chain carries TRBV10-3 and TRBJ1-2; D remains ambiguous. The germline CDR1 and CDR2 sequences are ENHRY and SYGVKD. This CDR3 region has 12 residues. V lost 2 bases to trimming and J lost 7 bases, with 8 bases between them.

The genes are TRBV4-3 and TRBJ2-2; D possibly corresponds to TRBD1 (5 bases). Germline CDR1 and CDR2: LGHNA and YSLEER. This CDR3 region has 18 residues. With 0 bases removed from V and 0 bases from J, the gap between germline ends came to 14 bases. In DNA form, the CDR3 reads TGCGCCAGCAGCCAAGAAAGATTAGCCAGGGCGAACACCGGGGAGCTGTTTTTT. Encoded protein: CASSQERLARANTGELFF.

J is TRBJ2-7 and V is TRBV18; TRBD2 is a possible D gene (7 bases). The germline V gene has CDR1 KGHSH and CDR2 LQKENI. The CDR3 spans 16 residues. V was shortened by 6 bases and J by 1 base, with 19 bases between the two germline ends. CDR3 in amino acids: CASSPRGGGGSYEQYF. The CDR3 DNA is TGTGCCAGCTCCCCCAGGGGCGGGGGAGGATCCTACGAGCAGTACTTC. The entire variable domain, with the rest obtained from reference TRBV18 and TRBJ2-7, is as follows: NAGVMQNPRHLVRRRGQEARLRCSPMKGHSHVYWYRQLPEEGLKFMVYLQKENIIDESGMPKERFSAEFPKEGPSILRIQQVVRGDSAAYFCASSPRGGGGSYEQYFGPGTRLTVT.

This clonotype has at least ten counts. J is TRBJ1-2 and V is TRBV28, with D uncertain. V lost 4 bases, J lost 3 bases, and 6 bases lay in between. The germline V gene encodes CDR1 MDHEN and CDR2 SYDVKM. The CDR3 consists of 12 residues. For the CDR3, the DNA is TGTGCCAGCAGTTCTAACTACTATGGCTACACCTTC. Its protein is CASSSNYYGYTF.

This clonotype was observed a handful of times. V usage is TRBV29-1 and J usage is TRBJ2-5; 12 nucleotides agree with TRBD2. V shed 7 bases and J 5 bases; nucleotides not matched to a gene: 8. The CDR3 contains 14 residues. Germline loops: CDR1 SQVTM, CDR2 ANQGSEA. Written as DNA, the CDR3 is TGCAGCGCCGAGATAGGGACTAGCGGGGAGACCCAGTACTTC. It yields the protein CSAEIGTSGETQYF.

This clonotype was counted at least ten times. This sequence joins TRBV5-6 and TRBJ2-1, with 10 bases matching TRBD1. V trimming: 3 bases; J trimming: 0 bases; junction bases outside the gene matches: 3. The germline V gene has CDR1 SGHDT and CDR2 YYEEEE. The CDR3 sequence is 16 residues long. The CDR3 is CASSSGQGFSYNEQFF. The CDR3 DNA reads TGTGCCAGCAGCTCGGGACAGGGGTTCTCCTACAATGAGCAGTTCTTC.

This clonotype occurred a few times. J is TRBJ2-2 and V is TRBV7-3, with D perhaps TRBD1 (5 bases). Trimming pared 1 base from V and 7 bases from J, leaving 16 bases between. The CDR3 is 16 amino acids. Germline CDR1 SGHTA, CDR2 FQGTGA. Here the CDR3 reads CASSLNSRQNHGELFF. The CDR3, as DNA: TGTGCCAGCAGCTTAAACTCACGACAGAACCACGGGGAGCTGTTTTTT.

The chain combines TRBV12-3 or TRBV12-4 with TRBJ1-2; TRBD1 matches 8 bases. The CDR3 has 11 residues. Trimming took 6 bases from V and 14 from J; bases not matched to a gene: 8. The CDR3 nucleotides are TGTGCCAGCAGCCTAGGGACAGGCAGAACCTTC. Its translation: CASSLGTGRTF.

This clonotype was observed a handful of times. This chain connects TRBV7-9 to TRBJ1-6; D unclear. V lost 1 base, J lost 9 bases, and 7 bases lay in between. The length of the CDR3 is 13 residues. From germline, CDR1 is SEHNR and CDR2 FQNEAQ (reference sequence). CDR3 in DNA: TGTGCCAGCAGCTTAGAGCGGGTTTCACCCCTCCACTTT. Translating it yields CASSLERVSPLHF.

To note about this clonotype: A read error may be the cause here, since a much bigger clone is one base away. V gene TRBV10-3 combines with J gene TRBJ2-1; D is uncertain. Looked up from germline, CDR1 is ENHRY and CDR2 is SYGVKD. The CDR3 extends over 14 amino acids. The CDR3 spells CAFSSRSSYNEQFF. CDR3 bases: TGTGCCTTCAGTTCGAGGAGCTCCTACAATGAGCAGTTCTTC.

In the case of this clonotype: This may arise from a read error, as a much more abundant clone is one base away. The V and J genes are TRBV7-3 and TRBJ2-2, with TRBD1 identical over 8 bases. The CDR3 loop spans 15 amino acids. Germline-derived CDR1 and CDR2 are SGHTA and FQGTGA. V lost 2 bases and J lost 10; bases outside the gene matches: 9. CDR3 region: CASSLSQGAIEELFF. The DNA for the CDR3 is TGTGCCAGCAGCTTATCCCAGGGGGCTATCGAGGAGCTGTTTTTT. Combining the CDR3 with reference TRBV7-3 and TRBJ2-2 gives the whole variable domain GAGVSQTPSNKVTEKGKYVELRCDPISGHTALYWYRQSLGQGPEFLIYFQGTGAADDSGLPNDRFFAVRPEGSVSTLKIQRTERGDSAVYLCASSLSQGAIEELFFGEGSRLTVL.

This chain connects TRBV7-9 to TRBJ1-1; D is unclear. CDR3 length: 16 residues. V lost 5 bases, J lost 4 bases, and 20 bases lay in between. Germline lookup yields CDR1 SEHNR and CDR2 FQNEAQ (reference sequence). CDR3 nucleotide sequence: TGTGCCAGCAGCCCCCTGGAGCAGCGCAGGAGCACTGAAGCTTTCTTT. It encodes CASSPLEQRRSTEAFF.

This clonotype has just a few counts. The V and J genes are TRBV11-2 and TRBJ2-7; D gene ambiguous. Germline V CDR1 and CDR2: SGHAT, FQNNGV. Trimming removed 4 bases at V and 2 bases at J, with 9 bases between. The CDR3 loop spans 13 amino acids. CDR3 loop: CASSSSITYEQYF. The CDR3 DNA follows: TGTGCCAGCAGCTCGTCCATCACCTACGAGCAGTACTTC. Looking up the rest from reference TRBV11-2 and TRBJ2-7 gives the full variable domain: EAGVAQSPRYKIIEKRQSVAFWCNPISGHATLYWYQQILGQGPKLLIQFQNNGVVDDSQLPKDRFSAERLKGVDSTLKIQPAKLEDSAVYLCASSSSITYEQYFGPGTRLTVT.

This clonotype occurred a few times. The V and J genes are TRBV4-3 and TRBJ2-6, with D perhaps being TRBD1 or TRBD2 (6 bases each). Germline V gives CDR1 LGHNA, CDR2 YSLEER. V was clipped by 3 bases and J by 1 base, with 16 bases between them. CDR3 size: 18 residues. The chain's CDR3 is CASSHRGRKVSGANVLTF. The CDR3 DNA sequence: TGCGCCAGCAGCCACCGGGGGCGGAAGGTTTCTGGGGCCAACGTCCTGACTTTC.